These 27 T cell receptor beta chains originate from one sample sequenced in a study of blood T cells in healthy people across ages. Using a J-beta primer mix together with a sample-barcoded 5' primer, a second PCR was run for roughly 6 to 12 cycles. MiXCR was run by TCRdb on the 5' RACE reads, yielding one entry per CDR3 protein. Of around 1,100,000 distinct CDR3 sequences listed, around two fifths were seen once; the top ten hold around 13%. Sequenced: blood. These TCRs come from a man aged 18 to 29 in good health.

DNA of the CDR3: TGTGCCAGCAGCACACTAGCGGGGGGGCTGTATAATTACAATGAGCAGTTCTTC. Amino acids: CASSTLAGGLYNYNEQFF. The chain has TRBV5-5 and TRBJ2-1; TRBD2 aligns across 13 bases. The J segment lost 4 bases and the V segment lost 4 bases, leaving 11 bases of the junction unmatched. The CDR3 is made up of 18 amino acids. Looked up from germline, CDR1 is SGHKS and CDR2 is YYEKEE (reference sequence).

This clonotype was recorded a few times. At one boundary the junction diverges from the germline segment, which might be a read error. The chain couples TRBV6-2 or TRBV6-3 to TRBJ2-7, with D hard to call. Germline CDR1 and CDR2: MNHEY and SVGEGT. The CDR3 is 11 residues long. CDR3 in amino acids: CAISKGYEQYF. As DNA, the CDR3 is TGTGCCATCAGTAAAGGCTACGAGCAGTACTTC.

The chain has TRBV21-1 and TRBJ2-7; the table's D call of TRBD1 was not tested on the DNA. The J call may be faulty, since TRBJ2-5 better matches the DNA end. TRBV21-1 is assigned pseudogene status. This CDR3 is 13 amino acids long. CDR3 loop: CASSKAGAETQYF. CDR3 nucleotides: TGTGCCAGCAGCAAAGCGGGGGCAGAGACCCAGTACTTC.

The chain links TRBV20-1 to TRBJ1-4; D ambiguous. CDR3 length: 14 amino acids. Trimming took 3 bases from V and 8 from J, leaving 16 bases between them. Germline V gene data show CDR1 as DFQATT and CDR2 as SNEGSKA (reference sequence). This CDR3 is CSASPGGLNEKLFF. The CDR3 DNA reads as TGCAGTGCTAGTCCGGGCGGATTAAACGAAAAACTGTTTTTT.

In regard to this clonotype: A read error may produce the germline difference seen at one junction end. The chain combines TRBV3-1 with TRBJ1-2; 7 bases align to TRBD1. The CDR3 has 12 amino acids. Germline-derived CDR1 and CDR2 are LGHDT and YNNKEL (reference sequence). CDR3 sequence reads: CAGSLRTGPGTF. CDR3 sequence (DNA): TGTGCCGGCAGCCTAAGGACAGGCCCAGGCACCTTC.

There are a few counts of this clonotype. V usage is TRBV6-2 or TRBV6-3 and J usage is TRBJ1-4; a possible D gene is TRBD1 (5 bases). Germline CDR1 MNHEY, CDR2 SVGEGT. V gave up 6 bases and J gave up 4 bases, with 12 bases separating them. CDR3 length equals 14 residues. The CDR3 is CASSKPGLNEKLFF. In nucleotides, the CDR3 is TGTGCCAGCAGCAAGCCGGGACTTAATGAAAAACTGTTTTTT.

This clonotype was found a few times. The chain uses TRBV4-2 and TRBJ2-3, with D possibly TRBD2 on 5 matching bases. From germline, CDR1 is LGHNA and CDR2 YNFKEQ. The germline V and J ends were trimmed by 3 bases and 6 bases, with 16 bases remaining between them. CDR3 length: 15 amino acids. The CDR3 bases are TGTGCCAGCAGCCACGAAGCGGCCCGCAGGGATACGCAGTATTTT. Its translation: CASSHEAARRDTQYF.

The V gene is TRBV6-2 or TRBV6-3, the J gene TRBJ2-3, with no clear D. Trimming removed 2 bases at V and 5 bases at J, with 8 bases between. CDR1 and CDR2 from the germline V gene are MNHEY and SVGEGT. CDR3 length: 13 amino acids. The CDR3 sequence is CASSYVVKDTQYF. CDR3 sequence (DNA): TGTGCCAGCAGTTACGTGGTCAAAGATACGCAGTATTTT.

CDR3 residues: CASSNRGRETQYF. The CDR3 DNA reads TGTGCCAGCAGTAACAGGGGGAGGGAGACCCAGTACTTC. The chain links TRBV2 to TRBJ2-4, with 8 nucleotides matching TRBD1. The last part of the DNA fits TRBJ2-5 better; the J call may be wrong. The CDR3 runs to 13 residues. The V gene's germline CDR1 is SNHLY and CDR2 FYNNEI.

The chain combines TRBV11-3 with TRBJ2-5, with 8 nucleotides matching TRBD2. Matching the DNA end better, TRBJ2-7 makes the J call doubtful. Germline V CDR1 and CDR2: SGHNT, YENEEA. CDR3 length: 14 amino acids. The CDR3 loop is CASSLDSGVYEQYF. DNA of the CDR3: TGTGCCAGCAGCTTAGATAGCGGGGTATACGAGCAGTACTTC.

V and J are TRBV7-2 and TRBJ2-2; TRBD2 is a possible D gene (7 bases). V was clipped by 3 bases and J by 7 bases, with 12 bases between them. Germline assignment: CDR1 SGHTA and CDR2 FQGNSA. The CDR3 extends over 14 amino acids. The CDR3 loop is CASSFTRGGGELFF. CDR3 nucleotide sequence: TGTGCCAGCAGCTTTACTAGGGGGGGCGGGGAGCTGTTTTTT.

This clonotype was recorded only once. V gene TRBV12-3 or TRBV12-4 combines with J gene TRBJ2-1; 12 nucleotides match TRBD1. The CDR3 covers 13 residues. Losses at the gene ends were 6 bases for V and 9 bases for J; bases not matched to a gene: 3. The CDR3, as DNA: TGTGCCAGCAGGGGGACAGGGGGCTCTGAGCAGTTCTTC. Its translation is CASRGTGGSEQFF.

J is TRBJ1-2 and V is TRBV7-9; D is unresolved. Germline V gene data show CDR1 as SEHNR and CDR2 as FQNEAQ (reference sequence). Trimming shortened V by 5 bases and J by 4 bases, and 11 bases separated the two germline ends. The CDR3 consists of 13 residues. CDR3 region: CASSLPGFYGYTF. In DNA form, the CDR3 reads TGTGCCAGCAGCCTCCCTGGGTTCTATGGCTACACCTTC.

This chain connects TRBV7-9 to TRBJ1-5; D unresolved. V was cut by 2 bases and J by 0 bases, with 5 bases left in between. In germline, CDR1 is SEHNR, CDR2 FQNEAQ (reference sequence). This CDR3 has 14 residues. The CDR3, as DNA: TGTGCCAGCAGCTTAAACCTTAGCAATCAGCCCCAGCATTTT. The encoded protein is CASSLNLSNQPQHF.

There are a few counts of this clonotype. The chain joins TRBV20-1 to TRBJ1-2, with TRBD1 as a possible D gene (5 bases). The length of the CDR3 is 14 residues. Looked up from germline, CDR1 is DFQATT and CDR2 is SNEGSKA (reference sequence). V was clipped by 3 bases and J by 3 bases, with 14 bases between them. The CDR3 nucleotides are TGCAGTGCTAGGTGGGCTAGAGGGGACTATGGCTACACCTTC. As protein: CSARWARGDYGYTF.

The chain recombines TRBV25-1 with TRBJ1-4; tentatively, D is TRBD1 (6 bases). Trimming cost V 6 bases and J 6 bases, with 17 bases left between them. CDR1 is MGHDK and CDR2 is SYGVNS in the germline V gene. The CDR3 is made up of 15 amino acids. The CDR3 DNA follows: TGTGCCAGCAGGCCCAGGGGCGAGGGGCATGAAAAACTGTTTTTT. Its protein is CASRPRGEGHEKLFF.

This CDR3 is CASSYGQLETQYF. The CDR3 nucleotides are TGTGCCAGCAGTTACGGACAGCTCGAGACCCAGTACTTC. J is TRBJ2-5 and V is TRBV6-2 or TRBV6-3; a weak D match, TRBD1 (6 bases). This CDR3 is built from 13 residues. The V end lost 2 bases, the J end lost 5 bases, and 9 bases lay between the germline ends. Germline CDR1 is MNHEY and CDR2 is SVGEGT.

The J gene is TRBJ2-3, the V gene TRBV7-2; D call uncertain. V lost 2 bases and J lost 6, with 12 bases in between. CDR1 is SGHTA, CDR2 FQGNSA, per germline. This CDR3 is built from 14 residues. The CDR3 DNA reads TGTGCCAGCAGCTTAACCCAGCGCGTGGATACGCAGTATTTT. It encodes CASSLTQRVDTQYF.

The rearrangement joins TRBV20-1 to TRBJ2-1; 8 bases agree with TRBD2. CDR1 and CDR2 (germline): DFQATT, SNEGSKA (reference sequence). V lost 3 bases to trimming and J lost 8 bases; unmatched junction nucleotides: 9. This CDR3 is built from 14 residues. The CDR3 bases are TGCAGTGCTAGGAAAATAGCGGGGTTCTATGAGCAGTTCTTC. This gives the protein CSARKIAGFYEQFF.

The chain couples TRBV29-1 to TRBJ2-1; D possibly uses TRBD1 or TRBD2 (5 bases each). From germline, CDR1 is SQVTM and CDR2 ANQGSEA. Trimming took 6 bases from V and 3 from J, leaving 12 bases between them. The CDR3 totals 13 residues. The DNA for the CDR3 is TGCAGCGTAACCGGGACCGACTACAATGAGCAGTTCTTC. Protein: CSVTGTDYNEQFF.

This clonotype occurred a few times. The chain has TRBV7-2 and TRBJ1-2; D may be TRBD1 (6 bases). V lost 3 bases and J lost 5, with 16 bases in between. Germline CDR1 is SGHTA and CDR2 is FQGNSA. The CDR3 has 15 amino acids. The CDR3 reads CASSFNQGSFYGYTF. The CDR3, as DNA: TGTGCCAGCAGCTTTAACCAGGGGTCCTTTTATGGCTACACCTTC.

The CDR3 DNA follows: TGCAGTGCCATGGGTTGGGACAGAGAGACCCAGTACTTC. Protein: CSAMGWDRETQYF. The chain has TRBV20-1 and TRBJ2-5; TRBD1 matches 7 bases. The CDR3 loop spans 13 amino acids. Germline V gene sequence: CDR1 DFQATT, CDR2 SNEGSKA (reference sequence). J was trimmed by 4 bases and V by 6 bases; bases with no gene match: 8.

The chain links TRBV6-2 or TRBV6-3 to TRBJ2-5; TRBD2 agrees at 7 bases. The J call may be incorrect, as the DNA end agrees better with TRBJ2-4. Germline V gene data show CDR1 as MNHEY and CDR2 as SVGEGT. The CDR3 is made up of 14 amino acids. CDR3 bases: TGTGCCAGCACTCCGGGGGGTGAGGGAAACATTCAGTACTTC. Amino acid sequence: CASTPGGEGNIQYF.

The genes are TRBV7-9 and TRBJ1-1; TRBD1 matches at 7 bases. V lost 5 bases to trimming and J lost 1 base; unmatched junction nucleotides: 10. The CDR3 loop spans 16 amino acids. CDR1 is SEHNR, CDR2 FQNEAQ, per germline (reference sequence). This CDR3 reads CASSRDSTIENTEAFF. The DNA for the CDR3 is TGTGCCAGCAGCCGGGACAGCACAATTGAGAACACTGAAGCTTTCTTT.

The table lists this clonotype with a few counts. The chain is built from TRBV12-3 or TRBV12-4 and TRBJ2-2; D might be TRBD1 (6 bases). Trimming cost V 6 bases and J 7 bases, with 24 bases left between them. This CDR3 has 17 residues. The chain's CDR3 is CASSPDAGQGYLGELFF. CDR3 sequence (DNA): TGTGCCAGCAGCCCCGATGCAGGCCAGGGGTATCTCGGGGAGCTGTTTTTT.

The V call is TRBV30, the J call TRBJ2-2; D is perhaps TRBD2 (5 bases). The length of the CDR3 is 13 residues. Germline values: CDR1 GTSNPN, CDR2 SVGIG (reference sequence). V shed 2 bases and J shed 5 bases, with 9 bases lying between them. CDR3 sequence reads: CAWSTRGTGELFF. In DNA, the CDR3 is TGTGCCTGGAGTACGAGAGGGACCGGGGAGCTGTTTTTT.

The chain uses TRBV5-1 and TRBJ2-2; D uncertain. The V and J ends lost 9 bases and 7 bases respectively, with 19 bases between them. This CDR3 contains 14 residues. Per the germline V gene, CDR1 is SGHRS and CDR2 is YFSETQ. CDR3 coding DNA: TGCGCCACCTCGTCCCTCCCTGAGAACGGGGAGCTGTTTTTT. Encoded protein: CATSSLPENGELFF.